This T cell receptor beta chain was found in a study of T cells in Graves' hyperthyroidism and ophthalmopathy. As for the study in general: Any treatment followed the collection of peripheral blood at initial diagnosis. Broader study findings: The model forecast ophthalmopathy, anticipating it by a median approximately 6 months before onset.

Researchers took RNA transcripts and amplified the TCR beta CDR3 regions from them. First-round RT-PCR targeting the TCR CDR3 was performed with the HTBI primer set. TCRdb reanalysed the multiplex PCR reads using MiXCR and keeps one entry per CDR3 protein. The table has a few hundred thousand distinct CDR3 sequences, roughly an eighth seen once. PBMCs stemmed from around 10 ml fresh peripheral blood. About this clonotype: No antigen is known for it.

This CDR3 is built from 14 residues. Per germline, CDR1 SGHRS and CDR2 YFSETQ. The ends were cut back, 0 bases at V and 1 base at J, with 7 bases in the middle. The clonotype was recovered from a woman aged 40-49 years with Graves' ophthalmopathy. Sample: blood. The rearrangement joins TRBV5-1 to TRBJ1-2; no firm D call. DNA of the CDR3: TGCGCCAGCAGCTTGGACACCTATAACTATGGCTACACCTTC. Translating it yields CASSLDTYNYGYTF.